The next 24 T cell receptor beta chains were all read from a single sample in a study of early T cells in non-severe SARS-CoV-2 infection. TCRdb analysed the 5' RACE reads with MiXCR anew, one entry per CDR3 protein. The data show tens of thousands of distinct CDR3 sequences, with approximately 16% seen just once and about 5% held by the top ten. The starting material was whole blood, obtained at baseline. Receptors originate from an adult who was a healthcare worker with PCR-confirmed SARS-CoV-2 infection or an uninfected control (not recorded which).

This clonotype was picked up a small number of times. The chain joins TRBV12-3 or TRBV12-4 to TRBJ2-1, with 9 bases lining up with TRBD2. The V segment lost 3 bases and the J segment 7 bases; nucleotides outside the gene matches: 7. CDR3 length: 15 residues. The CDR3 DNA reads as TGTGCCAGCAGTTTTGGGACTAGCTTTCTTAATGAGCAGTTCTTC. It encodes CASSFGTSFLNEQFF.

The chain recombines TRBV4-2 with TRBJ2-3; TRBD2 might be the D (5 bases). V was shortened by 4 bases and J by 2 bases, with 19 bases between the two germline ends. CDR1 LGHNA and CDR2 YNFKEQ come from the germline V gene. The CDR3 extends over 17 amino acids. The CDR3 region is CASSPRDGVEFTDTQYF. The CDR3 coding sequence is TGTGCCAGCAGCCCAAGAGACGGGGTCGAGTTCACAGATACGCAGTATTTT.

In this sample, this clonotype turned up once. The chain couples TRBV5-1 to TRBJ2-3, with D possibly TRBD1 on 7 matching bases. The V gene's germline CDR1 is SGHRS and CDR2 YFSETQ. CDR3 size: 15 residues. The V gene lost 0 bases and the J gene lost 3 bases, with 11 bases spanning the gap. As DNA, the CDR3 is TGCGCCAGCAGCTTGGCACCAGGGGGGACAGATACGCAGTATTTT. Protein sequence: CASSLAPGGTDTQYF.

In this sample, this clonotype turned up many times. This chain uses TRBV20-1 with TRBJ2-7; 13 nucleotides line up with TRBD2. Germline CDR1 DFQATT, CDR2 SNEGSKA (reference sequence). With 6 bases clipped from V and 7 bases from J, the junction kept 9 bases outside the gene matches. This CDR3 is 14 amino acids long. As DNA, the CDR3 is TGCAGTGCCCAGTGGACTAGCGGGAGAAGGGAGCAGTACTTC. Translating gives CSAQWTSGRREQYF.

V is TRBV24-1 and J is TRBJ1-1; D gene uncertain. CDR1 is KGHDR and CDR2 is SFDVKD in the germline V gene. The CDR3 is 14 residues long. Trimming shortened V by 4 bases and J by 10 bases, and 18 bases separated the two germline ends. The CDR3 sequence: CATSDVGSRAGAFF. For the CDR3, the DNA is TGTGCCACCAGTGACGTAGGGTCGAGGGCTGGAGCTTTCTTT.

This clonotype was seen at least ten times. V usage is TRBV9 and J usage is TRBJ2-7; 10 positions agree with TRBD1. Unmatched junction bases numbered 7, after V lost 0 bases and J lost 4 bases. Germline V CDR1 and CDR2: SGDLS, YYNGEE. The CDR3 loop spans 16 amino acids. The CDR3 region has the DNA TGTGCCAGCAGCGTAGGAGGGGACAGGGGTAGATACGAGCAGTACTTC. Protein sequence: CASSVGGDRGRYEQYF.

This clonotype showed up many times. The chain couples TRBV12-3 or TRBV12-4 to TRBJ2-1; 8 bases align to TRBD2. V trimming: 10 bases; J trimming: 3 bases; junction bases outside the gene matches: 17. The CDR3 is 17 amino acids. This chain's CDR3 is CATLAGLNLAIYNEQFF. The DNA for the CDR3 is TGTGCCACCTTAGCGGGACTCAACCTTGCTATCTACAATGAGCAGTTCTTC.

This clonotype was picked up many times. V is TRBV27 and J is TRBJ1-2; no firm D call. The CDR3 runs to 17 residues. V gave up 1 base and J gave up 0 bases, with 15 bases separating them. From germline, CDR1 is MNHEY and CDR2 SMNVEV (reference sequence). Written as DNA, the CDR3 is TGTGCCAGCAGTTTATGGGCCGGCGGTACGACTAACTATGGCTACACCTTC. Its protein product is CASSLWAGGTTNYGYTF.

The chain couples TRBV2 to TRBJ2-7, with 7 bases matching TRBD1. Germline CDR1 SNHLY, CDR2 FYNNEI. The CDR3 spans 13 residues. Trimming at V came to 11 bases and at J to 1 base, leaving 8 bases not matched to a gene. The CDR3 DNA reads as TGTGCCTTTACCCGGGACAGATCCTACGAGCAGTACTTC. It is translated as CAFTRDRSYEQYF.

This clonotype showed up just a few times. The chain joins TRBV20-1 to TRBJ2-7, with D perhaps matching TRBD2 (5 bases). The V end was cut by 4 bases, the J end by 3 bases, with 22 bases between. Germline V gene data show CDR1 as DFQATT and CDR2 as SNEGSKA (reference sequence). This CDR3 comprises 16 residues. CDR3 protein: CSANQRRLAQIYEQYF. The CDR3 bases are TGCAGTGCTAATCAACGGAGGCTAGCTCAGATCTACGAGCAGTACTTC.

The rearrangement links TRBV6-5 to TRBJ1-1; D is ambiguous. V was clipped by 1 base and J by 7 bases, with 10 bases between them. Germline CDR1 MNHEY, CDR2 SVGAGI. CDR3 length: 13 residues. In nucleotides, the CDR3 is TGTGCCAGCAGTTACTACGGTCTCGGTGAAGCTTTCTTT. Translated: CASSYYGLGEAFF.

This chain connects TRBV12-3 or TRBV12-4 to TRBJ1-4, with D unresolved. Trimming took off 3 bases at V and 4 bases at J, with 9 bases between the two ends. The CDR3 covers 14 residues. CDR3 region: CASSLAQLNEKLFF. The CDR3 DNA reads TGTGCCAGCAGTTTGGCGCAGCTTAATGAAAAACTGTTTTTT.

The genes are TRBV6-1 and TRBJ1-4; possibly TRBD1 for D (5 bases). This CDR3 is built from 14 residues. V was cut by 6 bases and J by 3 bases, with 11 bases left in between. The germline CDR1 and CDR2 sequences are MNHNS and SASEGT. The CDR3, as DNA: TGTGCCAGCAGGACCAGGGCCCCTAATGAAAAACTGTTTTTT. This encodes CASRTRAPNEKLFF.

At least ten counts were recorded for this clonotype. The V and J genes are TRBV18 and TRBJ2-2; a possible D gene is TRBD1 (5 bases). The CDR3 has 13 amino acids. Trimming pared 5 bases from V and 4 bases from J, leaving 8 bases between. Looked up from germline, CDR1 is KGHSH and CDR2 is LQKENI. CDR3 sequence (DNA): TGTGCCAGCTCATCTCAGGGCACCGGGGAGCTGTTTTTT. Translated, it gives CASSSQGTGELFF.

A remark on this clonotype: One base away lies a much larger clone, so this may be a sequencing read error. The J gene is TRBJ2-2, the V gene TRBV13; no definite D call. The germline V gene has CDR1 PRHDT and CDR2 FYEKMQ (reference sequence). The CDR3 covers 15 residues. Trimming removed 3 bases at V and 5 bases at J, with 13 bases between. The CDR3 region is CASSFEALGTGELFF. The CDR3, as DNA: TGTGCCAGCAGCTTTGAGGCGCTCGGGACCGGGGAGCTGTTTTTT.

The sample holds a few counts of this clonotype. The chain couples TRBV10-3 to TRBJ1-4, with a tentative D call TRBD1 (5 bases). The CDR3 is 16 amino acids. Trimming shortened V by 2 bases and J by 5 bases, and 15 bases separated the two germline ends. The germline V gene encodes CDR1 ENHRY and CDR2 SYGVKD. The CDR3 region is CAISETTGTANEKLFF. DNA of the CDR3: TGTGCCATCAGTGAGACAACCGGGACGGCGAATGAAAAACTGTTTTTT.

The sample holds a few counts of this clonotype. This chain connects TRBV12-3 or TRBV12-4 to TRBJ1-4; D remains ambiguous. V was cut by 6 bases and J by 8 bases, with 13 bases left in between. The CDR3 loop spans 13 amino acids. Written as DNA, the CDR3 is TGTGCCAGCAGCCCTAGGACGGGAGAAAAACTGTTTTTT. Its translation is CASSPRTGEKLFF.

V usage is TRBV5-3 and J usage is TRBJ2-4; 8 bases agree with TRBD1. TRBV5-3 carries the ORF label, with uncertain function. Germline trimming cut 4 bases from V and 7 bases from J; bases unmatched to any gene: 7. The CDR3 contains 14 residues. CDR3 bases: TGTGCCAGAAGCCGGACAGGGATCGGGAACATTCAGTACTTC. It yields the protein CARSRTGIGNIQYF.

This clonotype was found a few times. CDR3 bases: TGCAGCGTGGGACAGGGGTATGAGCAGCCCCAGCATTTT. It yields the protein CSVGQGYEQPQHF. The chain uses TRBV29-1 and TRBJ1-5; 10 nucleotides align to TRBD1. Per germline, CDR1 SQVTM and CDR2 ANQGSEA. There are 13 residues in the CDR3. V trimming: 6 bases; J trimming: 7 bases; junction bases outside the gene matches: 6.

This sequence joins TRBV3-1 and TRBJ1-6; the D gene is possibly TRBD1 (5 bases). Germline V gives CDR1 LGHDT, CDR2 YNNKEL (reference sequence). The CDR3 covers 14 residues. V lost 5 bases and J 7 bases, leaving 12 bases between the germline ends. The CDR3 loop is CASSETGLNSPLHF. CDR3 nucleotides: TGTGCCAGCAGCGAAACAGGTTTGAATTCACCCCTCCACTTT.

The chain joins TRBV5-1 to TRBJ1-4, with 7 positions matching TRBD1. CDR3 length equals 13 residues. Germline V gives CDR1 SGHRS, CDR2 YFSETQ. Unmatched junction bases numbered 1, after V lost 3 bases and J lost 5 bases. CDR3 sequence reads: CASSWDRNEKLFF. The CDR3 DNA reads TGCGCCAGCAGCTGGGACAGAAATGAAAAACTGTTTTTT.

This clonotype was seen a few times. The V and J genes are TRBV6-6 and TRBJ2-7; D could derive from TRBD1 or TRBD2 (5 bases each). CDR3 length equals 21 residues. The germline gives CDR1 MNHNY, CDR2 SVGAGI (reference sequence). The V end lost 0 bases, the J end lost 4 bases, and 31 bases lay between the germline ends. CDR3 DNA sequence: TGTGCCAGCAGTTACTCGCGCCGGGGACCAACGGCCATGGGATTCGGATACGAGCAGTACTTC. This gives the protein CASSYSRRGPTAMGFGYEQYF.

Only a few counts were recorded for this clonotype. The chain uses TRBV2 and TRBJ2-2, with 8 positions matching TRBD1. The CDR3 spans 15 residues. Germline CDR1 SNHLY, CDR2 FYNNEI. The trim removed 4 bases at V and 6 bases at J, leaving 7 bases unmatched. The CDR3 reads CASSVEAGGPGELFF. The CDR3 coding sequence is TGTGCCAGCAGTGTGGAGGCAGGGGGCCCCGGGGAGCTGTTTTTT.

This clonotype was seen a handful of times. The CDR3 loop reads CASSSRRGGTPLHF. The CDR3, as DNA: TGTGCCAGCAGCTCTCGACGGGGAGGGACACCCCTCCACTTT. The rearrangement links TRBV3-1 to TRBJ1-6; D remains ambiguous. The CDR3 loop spans 14 amino acids. Germline assignment: CDR1 LGHDT and CDR2 YNNKEL (reference sequence). Trimming removed 5 bases at V and 11 bases at J, with 16 bases between.